Described below is a single TCR beta chain sequence and its context. Its antigen is still unknown. Germline V gene sequence: CDR1 DFQATT, CDR2 SNEGSKA (reference sequence). The CDR3 runs to 18 residues. The data were obtained in a study of T cells expressing NK-cell markers. Study as a whole: In sorted CD3+CD56+NKG2C+, CD3+CD56+NKG2C- and CD3+CD56-NKG2C+ T cells, TCR beta repertoires were obtained. The study sequenced eight donors, seven HCMV-seropositive and one seronegative.

The study, taken as a whole, reports: In a handful of donors, dominant clonotypes made up roughly 25-60.1% of CD3+CD56-NKG2C+ cells. Of the CD8+ T cells in more than five donors, 1.0-7.0% belonged to dominant NKG2C+ clonotypes.

From the 5' RACE reads, TCRdb lists one entry per CDR3 protein and no DNA. The sample table includes 20,000 to 25,000 distinct CDR3 sequences. Sequencing was performed on blood T cells: a sorted CD56 or NKG2C T cell subset, CD4+ or CD8+ T cells, or bulk PBMC T cells (not recorded which). This TCR came from a man aged 18-70 years in good health. The chain links TRBV20-1 to TRBJ2-1; TCRdb's assignment of TRBD2 cannot be checked, as there is no DNA. The chain's CDR3 is CSARGLAGGPFRQYEQFF.